The next 12 T cell receptor beta chains were all read from a single sample in a study of T cells in Graves' hyperthyroidism and ophthalmopathy. TCR beta CDR3 regions were amplified from RNA transcripts. In the first-round RT-PCR of the TCR CDR3, the HTBI primer set was used. TCRdb used MiXCR to reprocess the multiplex PCR reads, holding one entry per CDR3 protein. The repertoire holds over 350,000 distinct CDR3 sequences, with approximately 15% as singletons. The material sequenced was blood. These receptor sequences come from a young man with Graves' ophthalmopathy.

The sample holds many counts of this clonotype. The V call is TRBV11-2, the J call TRBJ2-7, with D uncertain. Trimming stripped 4 bases from V and 7 bases from J, with 14 bases between. This CDR3 has 13 residues. Per germline, CDR1 SGHAT and CDR2 FQNNGV. For the CDR3, the DNA is TGTGCCAGCAGCTCACCACTGATCGAGGAGCAGTACTTC. Translated: CASSSPLIEEQYF.

This chain links TRBV12-3 or TRBV12-4 with TRBJ2-7, with TRBD2 identical over 7 bases. J lost 4 bases, V lost 4 bases, and 16 bases had no gene match. The CDR3 has 17 amino acids. The CDR3 sequence: CASSSSSFGGSLYEQYF. The DNA of the CDR3 is TGTGCCAGCAGTTCGTCGTCCTTTGGCGGGAGTTTATACGAGCAGTACTTC.

This clonotype was recorded at least ten times. The V and J genes are TRBV2 and TRBJ2-7; unclear D gene. The CDR3 spans 11 residues. Germline values: CDR1 SNHLY, CDR2 FYNNEI. Trimming shortened V by 7 bases and J by 2 bases, and 6 bases separated the two germline ends. CDR3 DNA: TGTGCCAGCAACCCTACCTACGAGCAGTACTTC. This translates into CASNPTYEQYF.

CDR3 nucleotide sequence: TGTGCCAGCAGCTTATTCCCCTTGTGGGGACAGGGGTCCCTCTACGAGCAGTACTTC. This sequence encodes CASSLFPLWGQGSLYEQYF. The chain combines TRBV11-3 with TRBJ2-7, with 10 bases aligning to TRBD1. CDR1 SGHNT and CDR2 YENEEA come from the germline V gene. V was clipped by 2 bases and J by 3 bases; unmatched bases: 16. CDR3 length: 19 amino acids.

CDR3 region: CASSVDPTGRGEESGYTF. The CDR3 DNA follows: TGTGCCAGCAGCGTAGACCCAACAGGACGGGGTGAGGAGTCTGGCTACACCTTC. The gene calls are TRBV9 and TRBJ1-2; TRBD1 is a possible D gene (5 bases). V shed 0 bases and J shed 7 bases, with 25 bases lying between them. Germline V gene lookup returns CDR1 SGDLS and CDR2 YYNGEE. This CDR3 contains 18 residues. The full variable domain, its missing parts supplied by reference TRBV9 and TRBJ1-2, is DSGVTQTPKHLITATGQRVTLRCSPRSGDLSVYWYQQSLDQGLQFLIQYYNGEERAKGNILERFSAQQFPDLHSELNLSSLELGDSALYFCASSVDPTGRGEESGYTFGSGTRLTVV.

This clonotype was seen ten or more times. The chain recombines TRBV7-6 with TRBJ2-1; D unclear. Germline V CDR1 and CDR2: SGHVS, FNYEAQ. The CDR3 has 13 residues. Trimming took off 1 base at V and 6 bases at J, with 7 bases between the two ends. CDR3 nucleotide sequence: TGTGCCAGCAGCTTAGTAGTCTTCAATGAGCAGTTCTTC. Translating gives CASSLVVFNEQFF.

The table lists this clonotype with a few counts. This chain connects TRBV27 to TRBJ2-2, with D perhaps TRBD1 or TRBD2 (5 bases each). This CDR3 contains 13 residues. The germline V gene encodes CDR1 MNHEY and CDR2 SMNVEV (reference sequence). The germline V and J ends were trimmed by 3 bases and 4 bases, with 6 bases remaining between them. DNA of the CDR3: TGTGCCAGCAGTTTCGGGGCCACCGGGGAGCTGTTTTTT. Translated, it gives CASSFGATGELFF.

This clonotype came up many times. The gene calls are TRBV7-2 and TRBJ2-2; 7 bases agree with TRBD1. With 5 bases clipped from V and 2 bases from J, the junction kept 14 bases outside the gene matches. The CDR3 has 18 amino acids. The germline V gene has CDR1 SGHTA and CDR2 FQGNSA. CDR3 nucleotides: TGTGCCAGCAGCAGACAGGGTCCCATCAAGGCAAACACCGGGGAGCTGTTTTTT. This sequence encodes CASSRQGPIKANTGELFF.

This clonotype was seen a few times. Written as DNA, the CDR3 is TGTGCCAGCAGTTTACTACCCCGCTCCGGGGAGCTGTTTTTT. Translating it yields CASSLLPRSGELFF. V usage is TRBV12-3 or TRBV12-4 and J usage is TRBJ2-2, with no clear D. Trimming left V 2 bases short and J 6 bases short, with 10 bases between. The CDR3 has 14 residues.

This clonotype occurred many times. The V gene is TRBV3-1, the J gene TRBJ2-3, with 10 nucleotides matching TRBD2. The CDR3 has 14 amino acids. V shed 4 bases and J 5 bases; nucleotides not matched to a gene: 3. Looked up from germline, CDR1 is LGHDT and CDR2 is YNNKEL (reference sequence). CDR3 residues: CASSPGTSVDTQYF. The CDR3 coding sequence is TGTGCCAGCAGCCCCGGGACTAGCGTAGATACGCAGTATTTT.

The CDR3 coding sequence is TGTGCCAGCAGTTCAAGGGGGGTCAATGAGCAGTTCTTC. Protein product: CASSSRGVNEQFF. The gene calls are TRBV6-1 and TRBJ2-1; either TRBD1 or TRBD2 may supply D (6 bases each). Germline CDR1 and CDR2: MNHNS and SASEGT. This CDR3 is 13 amino acids long. Trimming pared 5 bases from V and 6 bases from J, leaving 11 bases between.

V and J are TRBV15 and TRBJ2-2, with D uncertain. The CDR3 is made up of 13 amino acids. CDR1 and CDR2 (germline): LNHNV, YYDKDF (reference sequence). Between the trimmed V and J ends, which lost 1 base and 3 bases, there was a span of 3 bases. The CDR3 sequence: CATSRVYTGELFF. Here the CDR3 DNA reads TGTGCCACCAGCAGAGTTTACACCGGGGAGCTGTTTTTT. Combining the CDR3 with reference TRBV15 and TRBJ2-2 gives the whole variable domain DAMVIQNPRYQVTQFGKPVTLSCSQTLNHNVMYWYQQKSSQAPKLLFHYYDKDFNNEADTPDNFQSRRPNTSFCFLDIRSPGLGDTAMYLCATSRVYTGELFFGEGSRLTVL.